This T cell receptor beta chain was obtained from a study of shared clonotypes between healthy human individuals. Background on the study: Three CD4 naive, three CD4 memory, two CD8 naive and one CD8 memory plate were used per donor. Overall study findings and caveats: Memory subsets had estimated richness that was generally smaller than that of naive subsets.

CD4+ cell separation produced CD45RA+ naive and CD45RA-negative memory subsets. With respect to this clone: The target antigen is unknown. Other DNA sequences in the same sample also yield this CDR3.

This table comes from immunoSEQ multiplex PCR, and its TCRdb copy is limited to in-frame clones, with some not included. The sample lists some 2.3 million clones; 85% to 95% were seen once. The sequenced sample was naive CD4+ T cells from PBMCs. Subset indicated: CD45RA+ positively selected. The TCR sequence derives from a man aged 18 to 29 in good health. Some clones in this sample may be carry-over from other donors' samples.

The CDR3 sequence is CASSGLNYGYTF. The CDR3 nucleotides are TGTGCCAGCAGTGGTTTGAACTATGGCTACACCTTC. The chain employs TRBV2 and TRBJ1-2; no clear D. The CDR3 is made up of 12 amino acids. Germline V gene sequence: CDR1 SNHLY, CDR2 FYNNEI. Trimming removed 4 bases at V and 2 bases at J, with 5 bases between.